Below are 32 T cell receptor beta chains sequenced from a single sample in a study of radiation and T cells in renal cell carcinoma. Time point given: baseline pretreatment blood. Treatment reported: 15 Gy SBRT to primary tumor, nephrectomy 4 weeks later. Some clones are missing from TCRdb's copy, which holds only in-frame ones; the method was immunoSEQ multiplex PCR. The profile shows about 130,000 clones, 88% of them singletons. The material sequenced was blood, taken from a patient whose treatment included radiotherapy and nephrectomy. The receptors were gathered from a woman between 45 and 65 years old with renal cell carcinoma.

This clone was counted a few times. CDR3 loop: CASRLQRNTEAFF. The CDR3 bases are TGTGCCAGCAGGCTGCAGCGGAACACTGAAGCTTTCTTT. The J gene is TRBJ1-1, the V gene TRBV2; D unclear. The germline CDR1 and CDR2 sequences are SNHLY and FYNNEI. CDR3 length equals 13 residues. Trimming took 6 bases from V and 1 from J, leaving 9 bases between them.

The chain recombines TRBV7-8 with TRBJ2-2; 7 bases line up with TRBD1. CDR1 is SGHVS and CDR2 is FQNEAQ in the germline V gene. V trimming: 2 bases; J trimming: 4 bases; junction bases outside the gene matches: 4. The CDR3 runs 15 residues. CDR3 sequence: CASSLSQGVTGELFF. DNA of the CDR3: TGTGCCAGCAGCTTAAGCCAGGGGGTCACCGGGGAGCTGTTTTTT.

The chain recombines TRBV7-8 with TRBJ2-7; D could derive from TRBD1 or TRBD2 (5 bases each). Trimming removed 5 bases at V and 5 bases at J, with 19 bases between. This CDR3 contains 15 residues. CDR1 and CDR2 (germline): SGHVS, FQNEAQ. CDR3 amino acids: CASSETRDRWHEQYF. The CDR3 DNA follows: TGTGCCAGCAGCGAGACTCGGGACCGATGGCACGAGCAGTACTTC. The complete variable domain, with remaining parts taken from reference TRBV7-8 and TRBJ2-7, reads GAGVSQSPRYKVAKRGQDVALRCDPISGHVSLFWYQQALGQGPEFLTYFQNEAQLDKSGLPSDRFFAERPEGSVSTLKIQRTQQEDSAVYLCASSETRDRWHEQYFGPGTRLTVT.

The V gene is TRBV7-6, the J gene TRBJ2-7; D may be TRBD1 or TRBD2 (5 bases each). The CDR3 length is 14 residues. V was shortened by 3 bases and J by 0 bases, with 9 bases between the two germline ends. CDR1 and CDR2 from the germline V gene are SGHVS and FNYEAQ. The CDR3 loop reads CASSLGTFSYEQYF. The DNA for the CDR3 is TGTGCCAGCAGCTTGGGGACCTTCTCCTACGAGCAGTACTTC.

The chain couples TRBV18 to TRBJ1-5; the D is unclear. Trimming left V 0 bases short and J 2 bases short, with 11 bases between. The CDR3 has 16 amino acids. Germline V CDR1 and CDR2: KGHSH, LQKENI. CDR3 sequence reads: CASSPPSGSRNQPQHF. Here the CDR3 DNA reads TGTGCCAGCTCACCACCGAGTGGAAGTCGCAATCAGCCCCAGCATTTT. Combining the CDR3 with reference TRBV18 and TRBJ1-5 gives the whole variable domain NAGVMQNPRHLVRRRGQEARLRCSPMKGHSHVYWYRQLPEEGLKFMVYLQKENIIDESGMPKERFSAEFPKEGPSILRIQQVVRGDSAAYFCASSPPSGSRNQPQHFGDGTRLSIL.

The chain recombines TRBV11-2 with TRBJ1-1, with 8 nucleotides matching TRBD1. This CDR3 region has 13 residues. Germline CDR1 SGHAT, CDR2 FQNNGV. Unmatched junction bases numbered 4, after V lost 0 bases and J lost 10 bases. DNA of the CDR3: TGTGCCAGCAGCTTAGATCTGGGGACAGGAGCTTTCTTT. Translated: CASSLDLGTGAFF.

This sequence joins TRBV9 and TRBJ1-2; D is ambiguous. CDR1 and CDR2 (germline): SGDLS, YYNGEE. V lost 4 bases and J 6 bases, leaving 7 bases between the germline ends. The CDR3 is 11 amino acids. The CDR3 sequence is CASSTLNGYTF. Written as DNA, the CDR3 is TGTGCCAGCAGCACCTTGAATGGCTACACCTTC.

This clone showed up just once. The chain couples TRBV28 to TRBJ2-3; 9 bases line up with TRBD2. This CDR3 spans 17 amino acids. From germline, CDR1 is MDHEN and CDR2 SYDVKM. J lost 4 bases, V lost 7 bases, and 15 bases had no gene match. For the CDR3, the DNA is TGTGCCAGCATCGAGATGCGGGGGGGCCTAAGCGCAGATACGCAGTATTTT. It encodes CASIEMRGGLSADTQYF.

V and J are TRBV5-8 and TRBJ1-2, with 10 nucleotides matching TRBD1. The ends lost 2 bases at V and 7 bases at J; junction bases unmatched: 2. The germline V gene encodes CDR1 SGHTS and CDR2 YDEGEE. The CDR3 sequence is 13 residues long. This chain's CDR3 is CASSFRQGAGYTF. The CDR3 DNA follows: TGTGCCAGCAGCTTTAGACAGGGGGCTGGCTACACCTTC.

CDR3 nucleotides: TGTGCCAGCTCACCCGGACAGGGGGTCTCCTACGAGCAGTACTTC. This translates into CASSPGQGVSYEQYF. The chain is built from TRBV18 and TRBJ2-7; 10 bases map to TRBD1. The junction had 2 bases not matched to a gene; V was cut back by 3 bases and J by 0 bases. Germline V CDR1 and CDR2: KGHSH, LQKENI. The CDR3 is 15 amino acids. Complete variable domain (other parts from reference TRBV18 and TRBJ2-7): NAGVMQNPRHLVRRRGQEARLRCSPMKGHSHVYWYRQLPEEGLKFMVYLQKENIIDESGMPKERFSAEFPKEGPSILRIQQVVRGDSAAYFCASSPGQGVSYEQYFGPGTRLTVT.

The chain carries TRBV13 and TRBJ2-7, with 9 bases that match TRBD1. Germline CDR1 and CDR2: PRHDT and FYEKMQ (reference sequence). The CDR3 loop spans 15 amino acids. The trim removed 6 bases at V and 1 base at J, leaving 7 bases unmatched. The CDR3, as DNA: TGTGCCAGCAGTAATACAGGGGGCGCATCCTACGAGCAGTACTTC. Translated: CASSNTGGASYEQYF.

The sample holds one count of this clone. The chain carries TRBV19 and TRBJ1-2; weak D call: TRBD1 (5 bases). Trimming took off 7 bases at V and 0 bases at J, with 21 bases between the two ends. CDR1 and CDR2 from the germline V gene are LNHDA and SQIVND (reference sequence). The CDR3 is 17 amino acids. CDR3 protein: CASTLKGRGPTNYGYTF. CDR3 sequence (DNA): TGTGCCAGTACACTAAAGGGAAGGGGACCCACTAACTATGGCTACACCTTC.

The chain couples TRBV6-6 to TRBJ1-2, with D hard to call. Trimming took off 6 bases at V and 8 bases at J, with 10 bases between the two ends. Germline CDR1 MNHNY, CDR2 SVGAGI (reference sequence). CDR3 length equals 11 residues. This CDR3 is CASSGVWGYTF. The CDR3 coding sequence is TGTGCCAGCAGCGGAGTTTGGGGCTACACCTTC.

The chain carries TRBV18 and TRBJ1-4; D not resolved. Trimming took off 6 bases at V and 2 bases at J, with 7 bases between the two ends. Germline CDR1 reads KGHSH; CDR2 reads LQKENI. The CDR3 consists of 13 residues. CDR3 in DNA: TGTGCCAGCTCTCGAGGGACTAATGAAAAACTGTTTTTT. Encoded protein: CASSRGTNEKLFF.

The chain combines TRBV18 with TRBJ1-4, with unresolved D. The CDR3 loop spans 13 amino acids. Germline V gives CDR1 KGHSH, CDR2 LQKENI. Between the trimmed V and J ends, which lost 6 bases and 4 bases, there was a span of 9 bases. The CDR3, as DNA: TGTGCCAGCTCGGAGCTTTTTAATGAAAAACTGTTTTTT. Translation: CASSELFNEKLFF.

The rearrangement uses TRBV10-3 and TRBJ1-1; 9 bases match TRBD1. The junction had 7 bases not matched to a gene; V was cut back by 6 bases and J by 5 bases. Germline CDR1 reads ENHRY; CDR2 reads SYGVKD. The CDR3 extends over 14 amino acids. CDR3 protein: CAIRGTGYLTEAFF. In DNA form, the CDR3 reads TGTGCCATCAGGGGGACAGGGTATTTAACTGAAGCTTTCTTT.

The rearrangement joins TRBV6-1 to TRBJ1-3, with TRBD1 as a possible D gene (5 bases). This CDR3 contains 15 residues. V lost 5 bases and J lost 8, with 19 bases in between. Germline assignment: CDR1 MNHNS and CDR2 SASEGT. CDR3 sequence (DNA): TGTGCCAGCAGTACACCCTGGGGGGGAGGGGACACCATATATTTT. Residues: CASSTPWGGGDTIYF.

This chain links TRBV4-3 with TRBJ2-7; D remains ambiguous. Germline CDR1 is LGHNA and CDR2 is YSLEER. V was clipped by 0 bases and J by 1 base, with 13 bases between them. The CDR3 is made up of 16 amino acids. Written as DNA, the CDR3 is TGCGCCAGCAGCCAAGATGACGCAGAAGGTTCCTACGAGCAGTACTTC. As protein: CASSQDDAEGSYEQYF.

In regard to this clone: The junction and the germline gene differ at one end; a read error may be behind it. The genes are TRBV7-7 and TRBJ2-2, with D tentatively TRBD1 or TRBD2 (5 bases each). Germline lookup yields CDR1 SSHAT and CDR2 FNYEAQ (reference sequence). The CDR3 is 16 amino acids. The CDR3 sequence: CASSLGTPQNTGELFF. The DNA for the CDR3 is TGTGCTAGCAGCTTAGGGACGCCGCAAAACACCGGGGAGCTGTTTTTT.

V usage is TRBV5-4 and J usage is TRBJ2-3, with 12 bases that match TRBD2. V was pared by 3 bases and J by 3 bases, with 8 bases of the junction left unmatched. There are 17 residues in the CDR3. The germline CDR1 and CDR2 sequences are SGHNT and YYREEE (reference sequence). The DNA for the CDR3 is TGTGCCAGCAGCTCACTCCTAGCGGGGGGGCTTACAGATACGCAGTATTTT. The encoded protein is CASSSLLAGGLTDTQYF.

This clone was found once. This sequence joins TRBV4-2 and TRBJ1-2; D remains ambiguous. This CDR3 contains 15 residues. Per germline, CDR1 LGHNA and CDR2 YNFKEQ. V lost 1 base and J lost 5, with 14 bases in between. The DNA of the CDR3 is TGTGCCAGCAGCCAAGGGGCGTCGGCCCAATATGGCTACACCTTC. Translated: CASSQGASAQYGYTF.

This clone came up a few times. The rearrangement links TRBV2 to TRBJ2-5, with D possibly matching TRBD2 (6 bases). V lost 4 bases to trimming and J lost 4 bases, with 19 bases between them. Germline CDR1 reads SNHLY; CDR2 reads FYNNEI. The length of the CDR3 is 16 residues. The CDR3 here is CASSVSVEGRRETQYF. In DNA form, the CDR3 reads TGTGCCAGCAGTGTCTCGGTGGAGGGTAGACGAGAGACCCAGTACTTC.

J is TRBJ2-5 and V is TRBV7-9, with a tentative D call TRBD2 (6 bases). The ends were cut back, 1 base at V and 2 bases at J, with 8 bases in the middle. The CDR3 extends over 14 amino acids. CDR1 and CDR2 from the germline V gene are SEHNR and FQNEAQ (reference sequence). CDR3 sequence: CASSLGGEQETQYF. DNA for the CDR3: TGTGCCAGCAGCTTAGGCGGGGAACAAGAGACCCAGTACTTC.

CDR3 in amino acids: CASSLGLTDTQYF. The DNA of the CDR3 is TGCGCCAGCAGCTTGGGACTCACAGATACGCAGTATTTT. This chain uses TRBV5-1 with TRBJ2-3; D is unclear. The CDR3 runs to 13 residues. CDR1 is SGHRS and CDR2 is YFSETQ in the germline V gene. Trimming removed 0 bases at V and 2 bases at J, with 4 bases between.

The rearrangement uses TRBV4-2 and TRBJ1-2; D call uncertain. The CDR3 contains 15 residues. V was trimmed by 0 bases and J by 2 bases, leaving 10 bases between them. Per the germline V gene, CDR1 is LGHNA and CDR2 is YNFKEQ. The CDR3 DNA is TGTGCCAGCAGCCAAGACCAGGTTTCAAACTATGGCTACACCTTC. It yields the protein CASSQDQVSNYGYTF.

CDR3 sequence: CASRKAGGQDTQYF. In DNA, the CDR3 is TGTGCCAGTAGAAAAGCGGGGGGGCAAGATACGCAGTATTTT. J is TRBJ2-3 and V is TRBV19, with 10 bases matching TRBD2. The V gene end was trimmed by 6 bases and the J gene end by 5 bases; junction bases not matched to a gene: 5. The germline gives CDR1 LNHDA, CDR2 SQIVND (reference sequence). The CDR3 sequence is 14 residues long.

This chain links TRBV13 with TRBJ1-1; a possible D gene is TRBD1 (5 bases). Deletions cut 4 bases from V and 0 bases from J, with 18 bases between. This CDR3 spans 17 amino acids. Per the germline V gene, CDR1 is PRHDT and CDR2 is FYEKMQ (reference sequence). This chain's CDR3 is CASSSHYRDSLNTEAFF. CDR3 in DNA: TGTGCCAGCAGCTCTCACTACCGGGACTCATTGAACACTGAAGCTTTCTTT.

This chain connects TRBV13 to TRBJ1-1; D is possibly TRBD1 (5 bases). The germline V gene has CDR1 PRHDT and CDR2 FYEKMQ (reference sequence). Trimming left V 0 bases short and J 7 bases short, with 12 bases between. This CDR3 is built from 14 residues. The CDR3 protein is CASSLGTVTFEAFF. The CDR3 nucleotides read TGTGCCAGCAGCTTAGGGACAGTAACATTTGAAGCTTTCTTT.

The CDR3 nucleotides are TGTGCCAGCCGGCGGGGGAATCAGCCCCAGCATTTT. Encoded protein: CASRRGNQPQHF. This chain uses TRBV6-5 with TRBJ1-5, with D perhaps TRBD1 (5 bases). Trimming removed 8 bases at V and 4 bases at J, with 9 bases between. CDR1 and CDR2 (germline): MNHEY, SVGAGI. This CDR3 spans 12 amino acids.

The V gene is TRBV7-2, the J gene TRBJ2-7; the match to TRBD1 covers 12 bases. The CDR3 covers 17 residues. With V trimmed by 6 bases and J by 4 bases, 13 bases remained unmatched. The germline CDR1 and CDR2 sequences are SGHTA and FQGNSA. The CDR3 region has the DNA TGTGCCAGCAGTCCTCGATCCGGGACAGGGGGCTGGTACGAGCAGTACTTC. Translated: CASSPRSGTGGWYEQYF. The variable domain in full, completed from reference TRBV7-2 and TRBJ2-7, reads GAGVSQSPSNKVTEKGKDVELRCDPISGHTALYWYRQSLGQGLEFLIYFQGNSAPDKSGLPSDRFSAERTGGSVSTLTIQRTQQEDSAVYLCASSPRSGTGGWYEQYFGPGTRLTVT.

The genes are TRBV18 and TRBJ2-2; D remains unclear. CDR3 length: 16 amino acids. The germline V and J ends were trimmed by 1 base and 1 base, with 10 bases remaining between them. The germline V gene encodes CDR1 KGHSH and CDR2 LQKENI. DNA of the CDR3: TGTGCCAGCTCACCACGGCGCCAGGAGAACACCGGGGAGCTGTTTTTT. Its protein product is CASSPRRQENTGELFF.

This chain connects TRBV5-1 to TRBJ2-3; 9 bases line up with TRBD2. Germline V gene sequence: CDR1 SGHRS, CDR2 YFSETQ. This CDR3 comprises 16 residues. The V gene end was trimmed by 5 bases and the J gene end by 2 bases; junction bases not matched to a gene: 9. The CDR3 DNA reads TGCGCCAGCAGTTCGGCGGGGGGGCCGTCCACAGATACGCAGTATTTT. Translating gives CASSSAGGPSTDTQYF.